This T cell receptor (beta chain) was sequenced in a study of blood T cell repertoires in COVID-19 (dated by TCRdb to 2020 to 2022). With respect to the entire study: The collaborator samples originated in the United States, Italy and Spain and spanned the acute and convalescent phases of COVID-19. The material from the prospective study consisted of cDNA or gDNA derived from T cells, B-cell-depleted T cells, or PBMCs. Subjects who had been exposed to COVID-19, were actively infected with it, or had recovered from it provided the deeply sampled blood TCRbeta repertoires that made up the dataset. The repertoires were released in a freely available public database meant as a resource for research on the immune response to SARS-CoV-2. Where available, HLA class I and class II types were taken from metadata supplied by the sample provider and were not determined by assay-based typing. Samples came from the ongoing ImmuneRACE study (first 160 participants) plus 1,254 subjects from 6 global collaborators. A de-identified subject ID, COVID-19 status, age in years and sex were almost always included in the sample metadata.

What the work shows at the level of the full study, not this receptor alone: The quantity of clinical and demographic metadata differed by source and by participant and was supplied without curation.

From the cysteine through the phenylalanine, the CDR3 covers 13 amino acids. Solely the CDR3 DNA is kept, with 39 bases framed from the first base. Per the germline V gene, MGHDK is the CDR1 and SYGVNS is the CDR2. V ends up 5 bases short and J 4 bases short, with an unmatched junction base count of 4. The collaborating institutions used their own protocols to collect whole blood in K2EDTA tubes. For TCRbeta analysis, collaborators shipped samples in one of three forms: frozen whole blood, isolated PBMCs, or DNA extracted from either of those sample types. The immunoSEQ Assay, a bias-controlled multiplex PCR, was used to amplify TCRbeta CDR3 regions from genomic DNA. Turning to the authors' computational methods: Within the assay, amplification of reference gene primers was used to estimate how many nucleated cells each sample contained. To quantify the absolute abundance of each unique TCRbeta CDR3 rearrangement, sequence reads were collapsed and filtered. For each sample, productive Simpson clonality was calculated as the square root of Simpson's diversity index across productive rearrangements. The table was pulled from immuneACCESS by TCRdb, which kept in-frame rearrangements only. Such tables lose some clones; where checked, under half of the loss comes from unresolved V genes, and the rest has no known cause. D and trimming come from the DNA, and the V and J calls and clone size come from that table. The sample table lists about 60,000 clones, almost 80% of them with a count of one. The ten most abundant clones make up 10% to 15% of the sample.

About this clone itself: Its specific antigen is unknown. No clone much larger than this one lies a single base away; base qualities are absent.

The specimen was peripheral blood. Recombination joined TRBV25-1 with TRBJ1-1, and TRBD1 matches 7 of the central bases. This TCR was recovered from a man aged 80 or over with acute or convalescent COVID-19. The CDR3 in this case is CASSRQGGTEAFF. DNA sequence: TGTGCCAGCAGTAGACAGGGAGGCACTGAAGCTTTCTTT.